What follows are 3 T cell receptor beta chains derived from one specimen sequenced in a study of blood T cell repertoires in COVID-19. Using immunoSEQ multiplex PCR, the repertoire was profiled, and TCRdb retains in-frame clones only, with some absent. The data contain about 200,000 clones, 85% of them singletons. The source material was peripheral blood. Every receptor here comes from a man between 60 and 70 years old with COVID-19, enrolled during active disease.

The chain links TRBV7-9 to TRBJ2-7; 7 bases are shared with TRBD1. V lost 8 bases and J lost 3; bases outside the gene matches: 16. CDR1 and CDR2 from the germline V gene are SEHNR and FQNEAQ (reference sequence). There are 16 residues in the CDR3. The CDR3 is CASSPPQGDRDYEQYF. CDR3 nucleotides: TGTGCCAGCTCACCCCCGCAGGGGGACAGAGACTACGAGCAGTACTTC. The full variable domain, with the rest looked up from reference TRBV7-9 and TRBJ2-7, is DTGVSQNPRHKITKRGQNVTFRCDPISEHNRLYWYRQTLGQGPEFLTYFQNEAQLEKSRLLSDRFSAERPKGSFSTLEIQRTEQGDSAMYLCASSPPQGDRDYEQYFGPGTRLTVT.

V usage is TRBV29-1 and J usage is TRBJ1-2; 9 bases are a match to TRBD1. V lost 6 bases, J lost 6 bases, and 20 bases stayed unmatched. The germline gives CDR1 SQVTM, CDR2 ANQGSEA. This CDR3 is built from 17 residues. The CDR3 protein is CSVRPGQGLSIRHGYTF. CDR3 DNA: TGCAGCGTCCGTCCGGGACAGGGTTTGTCCATTCGACATGGCTACACCTTC. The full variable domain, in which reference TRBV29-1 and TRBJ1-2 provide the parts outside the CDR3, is SAVISQKPSRDICQRGTSLTIQCQVDSQVTMMFWYRQQPGQSLTLIATANQGSEATYESGFVIDKFPISRPNLTFSTLTVSNMSPEDSSIYLCSVRPGQGLSIRHGYTFGSGTRLTVV.

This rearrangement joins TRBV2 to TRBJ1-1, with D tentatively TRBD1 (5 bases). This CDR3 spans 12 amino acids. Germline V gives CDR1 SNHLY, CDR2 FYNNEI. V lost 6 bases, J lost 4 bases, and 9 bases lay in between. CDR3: CASRGLSTEAFF. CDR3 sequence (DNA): TGTGCCAGCAGGGGACTGAGCACTGAAGCTTTCTTT.